This is a list of T cell receptor beta chains from one sample in a study of blood T cell repertoires in COVID-19. Some clones are missing from TCRdb's copy, which holds only in-frame ones; the method was immunoSEQ multiplex PCR. The sample holds some 100,000 clones, 70% to 90% seen once. Sequences were obtained from peripheral blood. The receptors shown here come from a woman aged 80 or over with active COVID-19. The CDR3 runs from the conserved cysteine through the conserved F or W. D genes are given only for firm matches. Clone size is not always given. Where it is, it says once, few, many or a class for expanded clones.

.	TRBV11-2	TRBJ1-3	TRBD1	CASSFDRDRVNSGNTIYF	TGTGCCAGCAGCTTCGACCGGGACAGGGTCAACTCTGGAAACACCATATATTTT
.	TRBV27	TRBJ2-5	.	CASSSSTSTQETQYF	.
few	TRBV19	TRBJ1-5	TRBD1	CASSSGQGARRGNQPQHF	TGTGCCAGTAGTAGCGGACAGGGGGCTCGGAGGGGCAATCAGCCCCAGCATTTT
once	TRBV28	TRBJ2-7	.	CASSLGFTGAYEQYF	TGTGCCAGCAGTTTAGGGTTTACAGGAGCCTACGAGCAGTACTTC
.	TRBV14	TRBJ1-2	TRBD1	CASSPLPGQGGYGYTF	TGTGCCAGCAGCCCCCTCCCCGGACAGGGGGGCTATGGCTACACCTTC
.	TRBV11-1	TRBJ2-5	.	CASSPRETQYF	TGTGCCAGCAGCCCTAGAGAGACCCAGTACTTC
.	TRBV11-2	TRBJ1-2	.	CASSQPTGSYGYTF	TGTGCCAGCAGCCAGCCCACAGGGAGCTATGGCTACACCTTC
.	TRBV18	TRBJ1-1	.	CASSPNWGRRDTEAFF	TGTGCCAGCTCACCAAACTGGGGCAGACGAGATACTGAAGCTTTCTTT
.	TRBV3-1/TRBV3-2	TRBJ1-4	.	CASSQLGGEKLFF	TGTGCCAGCAGCCAATTGGGAGGTGAAAAACTGTTTTTT
.	TRBV19	TRBJ2-3	TRBD2	CASNGLAGTDTQYF	TGTGCCAGTAATGGACTAGCGGGCACAGATACGCAGTATTTT
.	TRBV5-4	TRBJ1-6	TRBD1	CASSWTGNYNSPLHF	TGTGCCAGCAGCTGGACAGGGAACTATAATTCACCCCTCCACTTT
.	TRBV7-3	TRBJ2-1	.	CASTSQGGQGTGEQFF	TGTGCCAGCACCTCCCAGGGGGGCCAGGGGACTGGTGAGCAGTTCTTC
.	TRBV28	TRBJ2-1	TRBD2	CASSLGGRKDEQFF	TGTGCCAGCAGTTTAGGCGGGAGGAAGGATGAGCAGTTCTTC
.	TRBV18	TRBJ2-1	TRBD2	CASSDSGGSSYNEQFF	TGTGCCAGCTCAGATAGCGGGGGGAGCTCCTACAATGAGCAGTTCTTC
.	TRBV18	TRBJ2-3	.	CASSTMGRGRTDTQYF	TGTGCCAGCTCAACTATGGGCCGAGGGCGCACAGATACGCAGTATTTT
.	TRBV4-1	TRBJ1-5	TRBD1	CASSQRGTGGLGNQPQHF	TGCGCCAGCAGCCAGCGGGGGACAGGGGGTTTAGGCAATCAGCCCCAGCATTTT
.	TRBV30	TRBJ1-2	.	CAWSRPGEGGYTF	TGTGCCTGGAGTAGGCCGGGAGAGGGGGGCTACACCTTC
.	TRBV20-1	TRBJ2-3	TRBD1	CSANDRAVGTDTQYF	TGCAGTGCTAATGACAGGGCGGTCGGGACAGATACGCAGTATTTT
.	TRBV6-5	TRBJ2-5	TRBD2	CASSSVGAGGEETQYF	TGTGCCAGCAGTTCCGTAGGAGCGGGAGGCGAAGAGACCCAGTACTTC
.	TRBV6-6	TRBJ1-4	TRBD1	CASSSTQGGLSEKLFF	TGTGCCAGCAGCTCCACCCAAGGGGGCCTAAGTGAAAAACTGTTTTTT
.	TRBV19	TRBJ2-3	TRBD1	CASSIRYRGGTDTQYF	TGTGCCAGTAGTATAAGGTACAGGGGTGGCACAGATACGCAGTATTTT
.	TRBV15	TRBJ2-3	.	CATSRDPGDTQYF	TGTGCCACCAGCAGAGATCCGGGGGATACGCAGTATTTT
.	TRBV4-1	TRBJ2-3	.	CASSQGGVQLTTDAQYF	TGCGCCAGCAGCCAAGGGGGAGTTCAGCTAACCACAGATGCGCAGTATTTT
.	TRBV18	TRBJ2-1	TRBD2	CASSPASGSLNEQFF	TGTGCCAGCTCACCCGCTAGCGGGAGTCTAAATGAGCAGTTCTTC
.	TRBV18	TRBJ2-7	TRBD1	CASSPTRGRDEQYF	TGTGCCAGCTCACCAACGAGGGGGCGGGACGAGCAGTACTTC
.	TRBV25-1	TRBJ2-7	.	CASSEFPRNEQYF	TGTGCCAGCAGTGAATTCCCTAGGAACGAGCAGTACTTC
.	TRBV28	TRBJ2-3	TRBD2	CASSWFQGLADTQYF	TGTGCCAGCAGTTGGTTTCAGGGACTAGCAGATACGCAGTATTTT
.	TRBV18	TRBJ1-2	.	CASSPSGQGLVYGYTF	TGTGCCAGCTCACCGTCAGGGCAGGGTCTGGTCTATGGCTACACCTTC
.	TRBV6-5	TRBJ2-7	.	CASSSYGGTYEQYF	TGTGCCAGCAGTTCTTACGGGGGAACCTACGAGCAGTACTTC
.	TRBV28	TRBJ1-3	.	CASSLLERGTIYF	TGTGCCAGCAGTTTACTCGAGCGTGGCACCATATATTTT
.	TRBV15	TRBJ1-5	.	CATSRDVVSGNQPQHF	TGTGCCACCAGCAGAGATGTGGTGTCAGGTAATCAGCCCCAGCATTTT
.	TRBV24-1	TRBJ2-1	TRBD1	CATSDLRGRSTNEQFF	TGTGCCACCAGTGATTTAAGGGGGCGATCTACCAATGAGCAGTTCTTC
.	TRBV4-3	TRBJ2-3	.	CASSQDSTDTQYF	TGCGCCAGCAGCCAAGATAGTACAGATACGCAGTATTTT
.	TRBV27	TRBJ2-7	TRBD2	CASSLRFSGVEQYF	TGTGCCAGCAGTTTACGATTTAGCGGGGTCGAGCAGTACTTC
.	TRBV18	TRBJ1-2	.	CASSPPSQVATYGYTF	TGTGCCAGCTCACCTCCAAGTCAGGTGGCAACCTACGGCTACACCTTC
.	TRBV7-2	TRBJ1-5	TRBD1	CASSLALIGQGNQPQHF	TGTGCCAGCAGCTTAGCCCTCATAGGACAGGGCAATCAGCCCCAGCATTTT